One sample yielded the 21 T cell receptor beta chains listed below, sequenced in a study of blood T cell repertoires in COVID-19 (TCRdb year 2020). To prepare the library, the immunoSEQ multiplex PCR assay was applied. In its TCRdb copy, this immuneACCESS table keeps in-frame sequences only and misses some clones. Where compared with another copy, unresolved V genes explain less than half of these, and the others have no known cause. The sample table lists 190,000 or so clones, roughly 90% of them with a count of one. The ten largest account for about 2.3% of the sample. Sequencing was done on a sample of PBMCs or T cells enriched from blood (not recorded which). These receptors were obtained from a woman in her twenties or thirties who had recovered from COVID-19.

This chain connects TRBV4-3 to TRBJ2-7; D is unclear. Deletions cut 0 bases from V and 5 bases from J, with 11 bases between. Germline V gene data show CDR1 as LGHNA and CDR2 as YSLEER. The CDR3 sequence is 14 residues long. The CDR3 loop reads CASSQDPSSHEQYF. Here the CDR3 DNA reads TGCGCCAGCAGCCAAGACCCGAGTAGCCACGAGCAGTACTTC.

The chain is built from TRBV3-1 (or the pseudogene TRBV3-2) and TRBJ2-3; D unclear. Between the trimmed V and J ends, which lost 0 bases and 6 bases, there was a span of 16 bases. This CDR3 is 16 amino acids long. Germline CDR1 reads LGHDT; CDR2 reads YNNKEL (reference sequence). The CDR3 is CASSQDQRLAPDTQYF. The CDR3 bases are TGTGCCAGCAGCCAAGATCAGCGACTGGCCCCGGATACGCAGTATTTT.

This chain connects TRBV4-3 to TRBJ2-3, with D possibly being TRBD1 (5 bases). Germline CDR1 is LGHNA and CDR2 is YSLEER. Trimming took off 0 bases at V and 2 bases at J, with 12 bases between the two ends. The CDR3 has 16 amino acids. DNA of the CDR3: TGCGCCAGCAGCCAAGACCCCAGGGAATTCACAGATACGCAGTATTTT. This encodes CASSQDPREFTDTQYF.

This chain joins TRBV28 and TRBJ1-1; possible D gene TRBD1, 6 bases. Germline CDR1 reads MDHEN; CDR2 reads SYDVKM. Trimming left V 7 bases short and J 4 bases short, with 19 bases between. This CDR3 comprises 15 residues. CDR3 amino acids: CASIDFGTQGTEAFF. The CDR3 coding sequence is TGTGCCAGCATTGATTTTGGGACACAGGGCACTGAAGCTTTCTTT.

The chain joins TRBV19 to TRBJ1-6; the D is unclear. Trimming pared 7 bases from V and 2 bases from J, leaving 15 bases between. The CDR3 contains 16 residues. The V gene's germline CDR1 is LNHDA and CDR2 SQIVND (reference sequence). This CDR3 reads CASTLRIDPYNSPLHF. The CDR3 bases are TGTGCCAGTACTCTAAGAATTGATCCCTATAATTCACCCCTCCACTTT.

The count of this clone is one. The rearrangement links TRBV5-1 to TRBJ1-2, with 11 bases that match TRBD1. V lost 4 bases and J lost 7; bases outside the gene matches: 9. The germline V gene has CDR1 SGHRS and CDR2 YFSETQ. The CDR3 extends over 15 amino acids. The CDR3 DNA reads TGCGCCAGCAGCCCCGGACAGGGGGCAGGGGTTGGCTACACCTTC. Its protein is CASSPGQGAGVGYTF.

Regarding this clone: This likely comes from a read error, as the CDR3 has no conserved phenylalanine or tryptophan at its end. Because the CDR3's place on the DNA is in doubt, the DNA is left out and the CDR3 is given as listed by TCRdb. The chain joins TRBV27 to TRBJ1-1; the DNA was not compared with TRBD1, the D call given in the table. The CDR3 extends over 9 residues, inclusive of both ends. CDR1 MNHEY and CDR2 SMNVEV come from the germline V gene (reference sequence). The CDR3 loop is CASSFQGQR.

V gene TRBV30 combines with J gene TRBJ2-3; 10 bases align to TRBD2. Trimming took 4 bases from V and 3 from J; bases not matched to a gene: 7. Germline CDR1 GTSNPN, CDR2 SVGIG (reference sequence). CDR3 length equals 15 residues. The CDR3 reads CAWTIAGGGTDTQYF. In nucleotides, the CDR3 is TGTGCCTGGACCATAGCGGGAGGTGGGACAGATACGCAGTATTTT.

This sequence joins TRBV14 and TRBJ2-5; weak D call: TRBD2 (6 bases). The CDR3 totals 18 residues. The germline V and J ends were trimmed by 5 bases and 4 bases, with 26 bases remaining between them. Germline CDR1 is SGHDN and CDR2 is FVKESK. CDR3 in amino acids: CASSAISGLLKRAETQYF. The CDR3 bases are TGTGCCAGCAGCGCCATTAGCGGCCTCCTAAAAAGGGCAGAGACCCAGTACTTC.

The rearrangement links TRBV6-1 to TRBJ2-2; no clear D gene. V dropped 2 bases and J dropped 5 bases, with 6 bases sitting between them. This CDR3 spans 13 amino acids. Germline V gives CDR1 MNHNS, CDR2 SASEGT. CDR3 loop: CASSEFRTGELFF. In nucleotides, the CDR3 is TGTGCCAGCAGTGAATTCAGAACCGGGGAGCTGTTTTTT.

The rearrangement uses TRBV19 and TRBJ1-4; TRBD1 aligns across 7 bases. The CDR3 has 14 amino acids. Germline CDR1 reads LNHDA; CDR2 reads SQIVND (reference sequence). The junction had 8 bases not matched to a gene; V was cut back by 6 bases and J by 7 bases. CDR3 nucleotides: TGTGCCAGTAGGGAGACAGGGAAAGCTGAAAAACTGTTTTTT. It yields the protein CASRETGKAEKLFF.

The rearrangement joins TRBV6-2 or TRBV6-3 to TRBJ2-7; TRBD1 aligns across 9 bases. This CDR3 contains 14 residues. Germline V gene lookup returns CDR1 MNHEY and CDR2 SVGEGT. Losses at the gene ends were 3 bases for V and 7 bases for J; bases not matched to a gene: 7. The CDR3 nucleotides read TGTGCCAGCAGTTATTGGTTCGGACAGGGGGAGCAGTACTTC. Its translation is CASSYWFGQGEQYF.

The rearrangement links TRBV9 to TRBJ2-7, with TRBD2 matching over 12 bases. Per germline, CDR1 SGDLS and CDR2 YYNGEE. The CDR3 consists of 15 residues. J was trimmed by 4 bases and V by 2 bases; bases with no gene match: 4. Here the CDR3 DNA reads TGTGCCAGCAGCGTCGCTAGCGGGAGGGGGTACGAGCAGTACTTC. Encoded protein: CASSVASGRGYEQYF.

The gene calls are TRBV30 and TRBJ1-1, with D perhaps TRBD1 (6 bases). CDR3 length equals 14 residues. Germline CDR1 reads GTSNPN; CDR2 reads SVGIG (reference sequence). Deletions cut 3 bases from V and 1 base from J, with 12 bases between. In nucleotides, the CDR3 is TGTGCCTGGAGCTCTAGGGGGGGGAACACTGAAGCTTTCTTT. Its translation is CAWSSRGGNTEAFF.

The V and J genes are TRBV13 and TRBJ2-7; weak D call: TRBD2 (6 bases). CDR1 is PRHDT and CDR2 is FYEKMQ in the germline V gene (reference sequence). This CDR3 spans 14 amino acids. The ends were cut back, 5 bases at V and 3 bases at J, with 14 bases in the middle. CDR3 DNA: TGTGCCAGCAGCCGGACGGCGGGAAGCTACGAGCAGTACTTC. Translation: CASSRTAGSYEQYF.

V gene TRBV5-1 combines with J gene TRBJ1-2; 7 nucleotides align to TRBD1. The junction had 3 bases not matched to a gene; V was cut back by 4 bases and J by 0 bases. The CDR3 totals 14 residues. CDR1 is SGHRS, CDR2 YFSETQ, per germline. The CDR3 protein is CASSADRTNYGYTF. The CDR3 coding sequence is TGCGCCAGCAGCGCGGACAGGACTAACTATGGCTACACCTTC. Together with reference TRBV5-1 and TRBJ1-2, the CDR3 gives the full variable domain: KAGVTQTPRYLIKTRGQQVTLSCSPISGHRSVSWYQQTPGQGLQFLFEYFSETQRNKGNFPGRFSGRQFSNSRSEMNVSTLELGDSALYLCASSADRTNYGYTFGSGTRLTVV.

The chain links TRBV11-2 to TRBJ2-4; D gene ambiguous. Germline CDR1 reads SGHAT; CDR2 reads FQNNGV. The CDR3 is 11 residues long. The V end was cut by 4 bases, the J end by 8 bases, with 6 bases between. The CDR3 DNA reads as TGTGCCAGCAGCTCCGACTACATTCAGTACTTC. This codes for CASSSDYIQYF. The full variable domain, with the rest looked up from reference TRBV11-2 and TRBJ2-4, is EAGVAQSPRYKIIEKRQSVAFWCNPISGHATLYWYQQILGQGPKLLIQFQNNGVVDDSQLPKDRFSAERLKGVDSTLKIQPAKLEDSAVYLCASSSDYIQYFGAGTRLSVL.

This chain connects TRBV7-2 to TRBJ1-1; 7 positions agree with TRBD1. The V gene end was trimmed by 5 bases and the J gene end by 5 bases; junction bases not matched to a gene: 8. The CDR3 length is 14 residues. CDR1 SGHTA and CDR2 FQGNSA come from the germline V gene. The CDR3 nucleotides are TGTGCCAGCAGCACCCGACAGGGCGGGACTGAAGCTTTCTTT. Its protein is CASSTRQGGTEAFF.

CDR3 sequence: CASSATHQAHNYGYTF. DNA for the CDR3: TGTGCCAGCAGCGCTACGCATCAGGCGCACAACTATGGCTACACCTTC. The chain recombines TRBV9 with TRBJ1-2; D unclear. Trimming left V 3 bases short and J 2 bases short, with 17 bases between. The germline gives CDR1 SGDLS, CDR2 YYNGEE. The CDR3 covers 16 residues.

This clone has more than one count but fewer than ten. The rearrangement joins TRBV19 to TRBJ2-6; D is unclear. Germline loops: CDR1 LNHDA, CDR2 SQIVND (reference sequence). The germline V and J ends were trimmed by 4 bases and 0 bases, with 13 bases remaining between them. This CDR3 is 17 amino acids long. The CDR3 sequence is CASSTHVPSSGANVLTF. The CDR3 DNA is TGTGCCAGTAGTACTCATGTCCCCAGCTCTGGGGCCAACGTCCTGACTTTC.

The CDR3: CASSVLTGGEATEAFF. The CDR3 nucleotides read TGTGCCAGTAGTGTACTTACAGGGGGCGAGGCCACTGAAGCTTTCTTT. This sequence joins TRBV19 and TRBJ1-1, with 9 bases identical to TRBD1. Germline V gene sequence: CDR1 LNHDA, CDR2 SQIVND (reference sequence). This CDR3 has 16 amino acids. V shed 5 bases and J 4 bases; nucleotides not matched to a gene: 11.